This TCR beta chain was profiled in a study of regulatory T cells in long-lasting Graves disease. Per the germline V gene, CDR1 is LGHNT and CDR2 is FRNRAP. This CDR3 has 16 residues. Trimming took off 1 base at V and 0 bases at J, with 11 bases between the two ends. As to time point: newly diagnosed GD, antithyroid drugs for less than 3 months. Extracted RNA from PBMCs served as the source of the TCR library. EDTA tubes received approximately 9 milliliters of collected peripheral blood. Construction of TCR beta libraries relied on iRepertoire HTBI primers and on Arm-PCR targeting CDR3 regions. TCRdb redid the calling of the multiplex PCR reads with MiXCR, one entry per CDR3 protein. Counted here are 400,000 to 550,000 distinct CDR3 sequences, about 15% occurring once; the ten biggest clones make up roughly a sixth. This clonotype was detected many times. These data are also associated with another study on T cells in Graves' hyperthyroidism and ophthalmopathy.

The chain has TRBV12-5 and TRBJ2-3; the D is unclear. This TCR was sampled from a woman aged 25 to 39 with Graves disease. The source material was peripheral blood mononuclear cells (PBMCs), sampled at new diagnosis, from a patient treated with antithyroid drugs. The CDR3 DNA follows: TGTGCTAGTGGTTTGGCCCGGCACCCCAGCACAGATACGCAGTATTTT. Residues: CASGLARHPSTDTQYF.